Below are 11 T cell receptor beta chains sequenced from a single sample in a study of blood T cell repertoires in COVID-19. Libraries were prepared by immunoSEQ multiplex PCR; TCRdb keeps only in-frame clonotypes and omits some of them. Found here are about 230,000 clones, 84% of them singletons; the top ten hold about 1.5%. Input material: peripheral blood. The receptors derive from a woman aged 40-49 years who had recovered from COVID-19.

In this sample, this clone turned up a few times. The genes are TRBV29-1 and TRBJ1-3; D uncertain. Trimming pared 3 bases from V and 1 base from J, leaving 7 bases between. Germline CDR1 and CDR2: SQVTM and ANQGSEA. The CDR3 consists of 13 residues. The DNA of the CDR3 is TGCAGCGTTGATACGGGTTCTGGAAACACCATATATTTT. It translates to CSVDTGSGNTIYF.

Comment on this clone: The junction does not match germline at one end; this may be a read error. The genes are TRBV2 and TRBJ1-5; D gene uncertain. This CDR3 is 14 amino acids long. The V gene's germline CDR1 is SNHLY and CDR2 FYNNEI. The CDR3 nucleotides read TGTGCCAGCAGAATGGGAGATAGCAATCAGCCCCAGCGTTTT. Amino acids: CASRMGDSNQPQRF.

This clone was recorded at least ten times. The V call is TRBV19, the J call TRBJ1-5; D is unclear. V lost 5 bases, J lost 3 bases, and 17 bases lay in between. From germline, CDR1 is LNHDA and CDR2 SQIVND (reference sequence). This CDR3 contains 16 residues. Here the CDR3 reads CASSGRLGGINQPQHF. The CDR3 coding sequence is TGTGCCAGTAGTGGAAGGTTGGGAGGGATCAATCAGCCCCAGCATTTT.

The V call is TRBV6-1, the J call TRBJ2-7; 9 bases fit TRBD1. The CDR3 runs 15 residues. From germline, CDR1 is MNHNS and CDR2 SASEGT. V gave up 2 bases and J gave up 6 bases; unmatched junction bases: 8. This chain's CDR3 is CASSERTGVGIEQYF. In DNA form, the CDR3 reads TGTGCCAGCAGTGAAAGGACAGGGGTCGGGATCGAGCAGTACTTC.

The chain joins TRBV19 to TRBJ2-1; D possibly corresponds to TRBD2 (5 bases). This CDR3 contains 15 residues. The V gene lost 4 bases and the J gene lost 8 bases, with 18 bases spanning the gap. Per the germline V gene, CDR1 is LNHDA and CDR2 is SQIVND (reference sequence). This CDR3 reads CASSRGWEGGDEQFF. The DNA of the CDR3 is TGTGCCAGTAGTAGAGGGTGGGAAGGTGGCGATGAGCAGTTCTTC. The full variable domain, its missing parts supplied by reference TRBV19 and TRBJ2-1, is DGGITQSPKYLFRKEGQNVTLSCEQNLNHDAMYWYRQDPGQGLRLIYYSQIVNDFQKGDIAEGYSVSREKKESFPLTVTSAQKNPTAFYLCASSRGWEGGDEQFFGPGTRLTVL.

The chain links TRBV11-1 to TRBJ1-6; D is possibly TRBD1 (6 bases). Looked up from germline, CDR1 is SGHAT and CDR2 is FQDESV (reference sequence). V dropped 3 bases and J dropped 14 bases, with 17 bases sitting between them. The CDR3 totals 14 residues. CDR3 in amino acids: CASSFRQDGTALHF. CDR3 DNA sequence: TGTGCCAGCAGCTTTCGACAGGACGGTACGGCCCTCCACTTT.

V usage is TRBV2 and J usage is TRBJ2-4; D is perhaps TRBD1 (6 bases). This CDR3 contains 15 residues. Germline CDR1 reads SNHLY; CDR2 reads FYNNEI. V was trimmed by 3 bases and J by 0 bases, leaving 9 bases between them. CDR3 sequence (DNA): TGTGCCAGCAGTGACAGGGGCCTAGCCAAAAACATTCAGTACTTC. Its protein is CASSDRGLAKNIQYF.

The chain recombines TRBV19 with TRBJ1-5; D call uncertain. The CDR3 runs 14 residues. V was clipped by 5 bases and J by 5 bases, with 13 bases between them. Germline V CDR1 and CDR2: LNHDA, SQIVND (reference sequence). The CDR3 DNA sequence: TGTGCCAGTAGTCCGTCAAGAGTTGATCAGCCCCAGCATTTT. The encoded protein is CASSPSRVDQPQHF.

The rearrangement uses TRBV12-3 or TRBV12-4 and TRBJ2-7; D perhaps matches TRBD2 (5 bases). The CDR3 loop spans 12 amino acids. V gave up 3 bases and J gave up 12 bases, with 15 bases separating them. CDR3 sequence (DNA): TGTGCCAGCAGTTTCGCCGGCGCCGAGGGGTACTTC. It is translated as CASSFAGAEGYF.

The V and J genes are TRBV19 and TRBJ1-2; TRBD1 matches at 7 bases. The CDR3 contains 16 residues. CDR1 and CDR2 from the germline V gene are LNHDA and SQIVND (reference sequence). J was trimmed by 4 bases and V by 7 bases; bases with no gene match: 15. Written as DNA, the CDR3 is TGTGCCAGTACTACACCGACGACAGGGCGAGGCTATGGCTACACCTTC. Translated, it gives CASTTPTTGRGYGYTF.

The gene calls are TRBV7-3 and TRBJ2-3, with 10 bases identical to TRBD2. CDR3 size: 16 residues. Germline V gene sequence: CDR1 SGHTA, CDR2 FQGTGA. V lost 1 base to trimming and J lost 6 bases; unmatched junction nucleotides: 7. CDR3 coding DNA: TGTGCCAGCAGCTTAAATGTAGCGGGGGGTCGGGATACGCAGTATTTT. This translates into CASSLNVAGGRDTQYF.